The 32 T cell receptor beta chains listed next were all sequenced from one sample in a study of shared clonotypes between healthy human individuals. Only in-frame clones appear in the TCRdb table, and some are missing; sequencing was by immunoSEQ multiplex PCR. The sample lists under 550,000 clones, 90% to 97% occurring once. Sequencing used naive CD4+ T cells sorted from blood. Described subset: CD45RA+ positively selected. Every receptor here comes from a woman in her 30s in good health.

For this clone: The sample contains more than one DNA sequence encoding this CDR3. The chain links TRBV20-1 to TRBJ1-1; D gene uncertain. This CDR3 region has 11 residues. V dropped 5 bases and J dropped 1 base, with 5 bases sitting between them. CDR1 DFQATT and CDR2 SNEGSKA come from the germline V gene (reference sequence). In DNA, the CDR3 is TGCAGTGCTTTGAGGAACACTGAAGCTTTCTTT. Residues: CSALRNTEAFF.

The chain has TRBV18 and TRBJ1-1, with 11 bases matching TRBD1. The CDR3 length is 17 residues. Germline V CDR1 and CDR2: KGHSH, LQKENI. Trimming at V came to 4 bases and at J to 4 bases, leaving 11 bases not matched to a gene. The CDR3 protein is CASSRDGTGGFGTEAFF. CDR3 DNA sequence: TGTGCCAGCTCACGAGACGGGACAGGGGGATTTGGCACTGAAGCTTTCTTT.

The genes are TRBV6-6 and TRBJ1-1, with TRBD1 identical over 8 bases. CDR1 is MNHNY and CDR2 is SVGAGI in the germline V gene (reference sequence). V gave up 6 bases and J gave up 6 bases; unmatched junction bases: 6. This CDR3 contains 13 residues. CDR3 DNA sequence: TGTGCCAGCAGGGACAGGGCGGAGGCTGAAGCTTTCTTT. Translated: CASRDRAEAEAFF.

This clone was recorded only once. The chain couples TRBV7-9 to TRBJ1-2; 7 bases match TRBD1. CDR3 length equals 14 residues. Germline V gives CDR1 SEHNR, CDR2 FQNEAQ (reference sequence). The J segment lost 1 base and the V segment lost 5 bases, leaving 4 bases of the junction unmatched. CDR3 sequence reads: CASSRQGLNYGYTF. DNA for the CDR3: TGTGCCAGCAGCCGACAGGGACTTAACTATGGCTACACCTTC.

V is TRBV11-2 and J is TRBJ2-7; D unclear. This CDR3 is 13 amino acids long. V shed 1 base and J shed 6 bases, with 10 bases lying between them. The germline V gene encodes CDR1 SGHAT and CDR2 FQNNGV. CDR3 sequence: CASSLGLPGEQYF. The CDR3 nucleotides read TGTGCCAGCAGCTTAGGGCTCCCAGGCGAGCAGTACTTC.

The chain employs TRBV11-2 and TRBJ2-1, with 8 nucleotides matching TRBD2. Germline assignment: CDR1 SGHAT and CDR2 FQNNGV. V dropped 3 bases and J dropped 6; count of bases not matched to a gene: 7. The CDR3 covers 15 residues. The CDR3 reads CASSFLAGSGNEQFF. CDR3 in DNA: TGTGCCAGCAGCTTCCTAGCGGGTTCGGGCAATGAGCAGTTCTTC.

The chain carries TRBV11-2 and TRBJ2-4, with 13 bases matching TRBD2. The germline gives CDR1 SGHAT, CDR2 FQNNGV. The CDR3 runs 17 residues. Unmatched junction bases numbered 8, after V lost 5 bases and J lost 4 bases. In nucleotides, the CDR3 is TGTGCCAGCAGCCTGGGGACTAGCGGGGCTCAGAAAAACATTCAGTACTTC. This encodes CASSLGTSGAQKNIQYF. The full variable domain, in which reference TRBV11-2 and TRBJ2-4 provide the parts outside the CDR3, is EAGVAQSPRYKIIEKRQSVAFWCNPISGHATLYWYQQILGQGPKLLIQFQNNGVVDDSQLPKDRFSAERLKGVDSTLKIQPAKLEDSAVYLCASSLGTSGAQKNIQYFGAGTRLSVL.

This rearrangement joins TRBV5-6 to TRBJ2-1; D is possibly TRBD1 (6 bases). In germline, CDR1 is SGHDT, CDR2 YYEEEE. The CDR3 sequence is 17 residues long. The V end was cut by 3 bases, the J end by 0 bases, with 16 bases between. DNA of the CDR3: TGTGCCAGCAGCTCCCTACAGGGAAGAAGCTCCTACAATGAGCAGTTCTTC. It is translated as CASSSLQGRSSYNEQFF.

The chain combines TRBV6-5 with TRBJ2-3; D is ambiguous. Germline loops: CDR1 MNHEY, CDR2 SVGAGI. The CDR3 has 14 residues. Trimming left V 0 bases short and J 1 base short, with 5 bases between. The CDR3 sequence: CASSYSSGTDTQYF. CDR3 bases: TGTGCCAGCAGTTACTCGAGCGGCACAGATACGCAGTATTTT.

The chain has TRBV7-9 and TRBJ2-5; the D call may be TRBD1 or TRBD2 (6 bases each). The CDR3 loop spans 15 amino acids. Looked up from germline, CDR1 is SEHNR and CDR2 is FQNEAQ (reference sequence). Deletions cut 4 bases from V and 2 bases from J, with 14 bases between. CDR3 sequence reads: CASSSLRRGQETQYF. In nucleotides, the CDR3 is TGTGCCAGCAGCTCGCTACGGAGGGGGCAAGAGACCCAGTACTTC.

The chain joins TRBV7-8 to TRBJ1-5, with unresolved D. V shed 1 base and J shed 0 bases, with 13 bases lying between them. The CDR3 totals 17 residues. Per the germline V gene, CDR1 is SGHVS and CDR2 is FQNEAQ. CDR3 coding DNA: TGTGCCAGCAGCTTAGGCGGACCCAAATATAGCAATCAGCCCCAGCATTTT. Its translation: CASSLGGPKYSNQPQHF.

This clone was detected once. The chain employs TRBV5-1 and TRBJ2-7, with D hard to call. Trimming took 4 bases from V and 5 from J, leaving 13 bases between them. This CDR3 spans 13 amino acids. Germline loops: CDR1 SGHRS, CDR2 YFSETQ. DNA of the CDR3: TGCGCCAGCAGCCCGGCACAGAATCACGAGCAGTACTTC. This translates into CASSPAQNHEQYF.

The chain employs TRBV5-4 and TRBJ1-2; the match to TRBD1 covers 8 bases. The CDR3 has 15 amino acids. The V and J ends lost 0 bases and 3 bases, in that order; junction bases with no gene match: 4. The V gene's germline CDR1 is SGHNT and CDR2 YYREEE (reference sequence). The CDR3 coding sequence is TGTGCCAGCAGCTTGGGGACAGGGCCGTACTATGGCTACACCTTC. Residues: CASSLGTGPYYGYTF.

The chain has TRBV10-1 and TRBJ2-7; 10 bases match TRBD1. The CDR3 contains 16 residues. The V gene end was trimmed by 3 bases and the J gene end by 2 bases; junction bases not matched to a gene: 7. Germline V gives CDR1 WNHNN, CDR2 SYGVQD (reference sequence). The chain's CDR3 is CASSDFGTGVTYEQYF. Written as DNA, the CDR3 is TGCGCCAGCAGTGATTTCGGGACAGGGGTTACCTACGAGCAGTACTTC.

This clone has only one observation. The chain combines TRBV5-1 with TRBJ2-5, with 12 bases matching TRBD2. This CDR3 comprises 17 residues. Germline-derived CDR1 and CDR2 are SGHRS and YFSETQ. The junction had 5 bases not matched to a gene; V was cut back by 0 bases and J by 2 bases. The CDR3 loop is CASSLGLAGVGQETQYF. DNA for the CDR3: TGCGCCAGCAGCTTGGGACTAGCGGGAGTTGGGCAAGAGACCCAGTACTTC.

CDR3 in amino acids: CASSSDQASPLHF. CDR3 bases: TGTGCCAGCAGCTCGGACCAGGCGTCACCCCTCCACTTT. The chain uses TRBV7-2 and TRBJ1-6, with D unresolved. The CDR3 loop spans 13 amino acids. Between the trimmed V and J ends, which lost 4 bases and 10 bases, there was a span of 11 bases. Germline V gene sequence: CDR1 SGHTA, CDR2 FQGNSA.

Worth noting for this clone: Additional DNA sequences in this sample encode the identical CDR3. The gene calls are TRBV5-1 and TRBJ2-5; maybe TRBD2 (5 bases). Germline-derived CDR1 and CDR2 are SGHRS and YFSETQ. V lost 4 bases and J 3 bases, leaving 13 bases between the germline ends. This CDR3 region has 14 residues. The CDR3 DNA reads as TGCGCCAGCAGCCTTGGCGGACTCAAAGAGACCCAGTACTTC. It yields the protein CASSLGGLKETQYF.

The chain is built from TRBV9 and TRBJ2-1; the D is unclear. Germline V gives CDR1 SGDLS, CDR2 YYNGEE. The CDR3 is 12 amino acids. Trimming left V 4 bases short and J 7 bases short, with 9 bases between. In DNA, the CDR3 is TGTGCCAGCAGCTCTTCTGAGAATGAGCAGTTCTTC. Its translation: CASSSSENEQFF.

The chain has TRBV18 and TRBJ2-5; a possible D gene is TRBD1 (6 bases). V lost 2 bases and J 1 base, leaving 11 bases between the germline ends. Germline CDR1 KGHSH, CDR2 LQKENI. The CDR3 length is 15 residues. CDR3: CASSPGRGSQETQYF. For the CDR3, the DNA is TGTGCCAGCTCACCAGGAAGGGGGTCCCAAGAGACCCAGTACTTC.

V and J are TRBV30 and TRBJ1-4; 7 positions match TRBD1. CDR3 length: 16 amino acids. Germline CDR1 reads GTSNPN; CDR2 reads SVGIG (reference sequence). Trimming took 2 bases from V and 8 from J; bases not matched to a gene: 14. CDR3: CAWSPGQFLIGEKLFF. The CDR3 coding sequence is TGTGCCTGGAGTCCGGGACAGTTCCTTATAGGGGAAAAACTGTTTTTT.

The table lists this clone with a count of one. V usage is TRBV7-2 and J usage is TRBJ2-3; 8 bases are a match to TRBD1. The CDR3 extends over 15 amino acids. The trim removed 1 base at V and 0 bases at J, leaving 0 bases unmatched. Looked up from germline, CDR1 is SGHTA and CDR2 is FQGNSA. The chain's CDR3 is CASSLDRGSTDTQYF. CDR3 DNA sequence: TGTGCCAGCAGCTTAGACAGGGGGAGCACAGATACGCAGTATTTT.

The chain couples TRBV7-8 to TRBJ2-3; TRBD1 aligns across 7 bases. This CDR3 is built from 14 residues. J was trimmed by 8 bases and V by 5 bases; bases with no gene match: 10. Germline CDR1 and CDR2: SGHVS and FQNEAQ. The CDR3 loop is CASSVGQPQGTQYF. The CDR3 DNA reads as TGTGCCAGCAGCGTGGGACAGCCTCAGGGTACGCAGTATTTT. The whole variable domain, filled in from reference TRBV7-8 and TRBJ2-3, reads GAGVSQSPRYKVAKRGQDVALRCDPISGHVSLFWYQQALGQGPEFLTYFQNEAQLDKSGLPSDRFFAERPEGSVSTLKIQRTQQEDSAVYLCASSVGQPQGTQYFGPGTRLTVL.

This sequence joins TRBV19 and TRBJ2-1; 9 bases align to TRBD2. CDR1 and CDR2 (germline): LNHDA, SQIVND (reference sequence). The CDR3 runs to 15 residues. Unmatched junction bases numbered 7, after V lost 4 bases and J lost 6 bases. The DNA for the CDR3 is TGTGCCAGTAGTACGTTTTCGGGACTAGCCAATGAGCAGTTCTTC. Its protein product is CASSTFSGLANEQFF.

The CDR3 DNA reads as TGCGCCAGCAGTCCACCCTACATTGGGAATGAGCAGTTCTTC. Translated: CASSPPYIGNEQFF. The genes are TRBV5-1 and TRBJ2-1; the D is unclear. Trimming took off 5 bases at V and 7 bases at J, with 16 bases between the two ends. The CDR3 has 14 amino acids. CDR1 is SGHRS, CDR2 YFSETQ, per germline.

The V gene is TRBV7-9, the J gene TRBJ2-5; D is unclear. The CDR3 length is 11 residues. The V end lost 3 bases, the J end lost 5 bases, and 4 bases lay between the germline ends. Germline CDR1 SEHNR, CDR2 FQNEAQ (reference sequence). CDR3 coding DNA: TGTGCCAGCAGCTTTAGTGAGACCCAGTACTTC. It is translated as CASSFSETQYF.

The chain has TRBV11-2 and TRBJ2-3, with no clear D. V dropped 0 bases and J dropped 8 bases, with 12 bases sitting between them. The CDR3 extends over 14 amino acids. The germline gives CDR1 SGHAT, CDR2 FQNNGV. The CDR3 DNA is TGTGCCAGCAGCTTAGACCCTAGTGCCGGTACGCAGTATTTT. Protein: CASSLDPSAGTQYF.

The V gene is TRBV7-8, the J gene TRBJ2-7; 7 bases fit TRBD1. This CDR3 comprises 13 residues. V trimming: 6 bases; J trimming: 3 bases; junction bases outside the gene matches: 5. Per the germline V gene, CDR1 is SGHVS and CDR2 is FQNEAQ. CDR3 residues: CASRPTGVYEQYF. In DNA, the CDR3 is TGTGCCAGCAGACCTACAGGGGTCTACGAGCAGTACTTC.

The V call is TRBV21-1, the J call TRBJ2-3; the listed D gene, TRBD2, was not tested against the DNA. TRBV21-1 corresponds to a pseudogene. The CDR3 is 16 amino acids. DNA of the CDR3: TGTGCCAGCAGCCTTGGACTAGCGGGAGTCACAGATACGCAGTATTTT. This sequence encodes CASSLGLAGVTDTQYF.

This chain uses TRBV6-1 with TRBJ1-2, with 8 nucleotides matching TRBD1. This CDR3 comprises 15 residues. The trim removed 1 base at V and 6 bases at J, leaving 7 bases unmatched. The germline gives CDR1 MNHNS, CDR2 SASEGT. The CDR3 loop is CASSEGTGYGDGYTF. DNA of the CDR3: TGTGCCAGCAGTGAAGGGACAGGGTACGGGGATGGCTACACCTTC.

This rearrangement joins TRBV5-8 to TRBJ1-2; TRBD1 might be the D (5 bases). CDR3 length: 15 residues. The germline V and J ends were trimmed by 2 bases and 2 bases, with 13 bases remaining between them. Germline lookup yields CDR1 SGHTS and CDR2 YDEGEE. In DNA, the CDR3 is TGTGCCAGCAGCTTCCGGAGATGGGGGAACTATGGCTACACCTTC. Protein product: CASSFRRWGNYGYTF.

J is TRBJ1-2 and V is TRBV13; unclear D gene. There are 16 residues in the CDR3. V lost 2 bases, J lost 8 bases, and 21 bases lay in between. The germline CDR1 and CDR2 sequences are PRHDT and FYEKMQ (reference sequence). CDR3 sequence reads: CASSLRSLLGANGYTF. CDR3 coding DNA: TGTGCCAGCAGCTTAAGGAGCCTGTTGGGCGCCAACGGCTACACCTTC.

The V call is TRBV19, the J call TRBJ1-1; TRBD1 might be the D (5 bases). This CDR3 comprises 15 residues. Per germline, CDR1 LNHDA and CDR2 SQIVND (reference sequence). The germline V and J ends were trimmed by 7 bases and 5 bases, with 20 bases remaining between them. CDR3 in amino acids: CASNGGSAGFTEAFF. The CDR3 coding sequence is TGTGCCAGTAACGGGGGGTCCGCGGGATTTACTGAAGCTTTCTTT.